Listed here are 27 T cell receptor beta chains from one sample, sequenced in a study of beta chain features in type 1 diabetes. The sequenced template was cDNA made from the entire isolated RNA. Assay: immunoSEQ multiplex PCR; the TCRdb copy retains only in-frame clones and omits some. This table has nearly 250,000 clones, roughly 15% appearing once. The sample was naive CD4+ T cells from blood. The receptor set was obtained from a woman in her thirties or forties in good health.

J is TRBJ2-5 and V is TRBV10-1, with a possible D match to TRBD2 (5 bases). This CDR3 comprises 13 residues. Germline CDR1 reads WNHNN; CDR2 reads SYGVQD (reference sequence). The V gene lost 5 bases and the J gene lost 2 bases, with 9 bases spanning the gap. CDR3 nucleotide sequence: TGCGCCAGCAGTTCCGGGATTCAAGAGACCCAGTACTTC. Amino acid sequence: CASSSGIQETQYF.

This clone was seen many times. The rearrangement links TRBV5-4 to TRBJ2-5; TRBD1 matches at 7 bases. Trimming removed 4 bases from V and 4 bases from J; junction bases left unmatched: 10. Germline CDR1 SGHNT, CDR2 YYREEE (reference sequence). The CDR3 covers 15 residues. CDR3 nucleotide sequence: TGTGCCAGCAGCGCGACACAGGGGATAGGAGAGACCCAGTACTTC. This codes for CASSATQGIGETQYF. The entire variable domain, with the rest obtained from reference TRBV5-4 and TRBJ2-5, is as follows: ETGVTQSPTHLIKTRGQQVTLRCSSQSGHNTVSWYQQALGQGPQFIFQYYREEENGRGNFPPRFSGLQFPNYSSELNVNALELDDSALYLCASSATQGIGETQYFGPGTRLLVL.

In this sample, this clone turned up a few times. The chain is built from TRBV25-1 and TRBJ2-5; tentative D call: TRBD1 (6 bases). CDR3 size: 17 residues. Trimming removed 0 bases at V and 1 base at J, with 15 bases between. In germline, CDR1 is MGHDK, CDR2 SYGVNS. The CDR3 loop is CASSEYSGQSSQETQYF. The CDR3 DNA reads as TGTGCCAGCAGTGAATATAGTGGACAGAGCTCCCAAGAGACCCAGTACTTC.

The table lists this clone with a few counts. This rearrangement joins TRBV4-3 to TRBJ1-2; 9 bases agree with TRBD1. Germline V CDR1 and CDR2: LGHNA, YSLEER. The trim removed 3 bases at V and 5 bases at J, leaving 10 bases unmatched. CDR3 size: 16 residues. CDR3 protein: CASSQLRDRVEYGYTF. The CDR3 nucleotides read TGCGCCAGCAGCCAGCTAAGGGACAGGGTTGAGTATGGCTACACCTTC.

This clone has just a few counts. V is TRBV18 and J is TRBJ1-5, with D unresolved. Trimming shortened V by 2 bases and J by 0 bases, and 5 bases separated the two germline ends. Germline CDR1 and CDR2: KGHSH and LQKENI. The CDR3 has 14 residues. The CDR3 here is CASSPEYSNQPQHF. CDR3 nucleotides: TGTGCCAGCTCACCAGAGTATAGCAATCAGCCCCAGCATTTT.

The sample holds a few counts of this clone. The chain employs TRBV5-1 and TRBJ2-5; 8 bases are shared with TRBD1. From germline, CDR1 is SGHRS and CDR2 YFSETQ. The CDR3 totals 14 residues. With V trimmed by 3 bases and J by 1 base, 2 bases remained unmatched. CDR3 residues: CASSSDRAQETQYF. The CDR3 DNA follows: TGCGCCAGCAGCTCGGACAGGGCCCAAGAGACCCAGTACTTC.

The chain recombines TRBV7-2 with TRBJ2-1; D not certain. CDR1 is SGHTA and CDR2 is FQGNSA in the germline V gene. This CDR3 region has 15 residues. The V end lost 5 bases, the J end lost 4 bases, and 15 bases lay between the germline ends. The CDR3 DNA sequence: TGTGCCAGCAGCCCCGGTGCAGCGAGGTACAATGAGCAGTTCTTC. As protein: CASSPGAARYNEQFF.

The table lists this clone with a few counts. The genes are TRBV6-6 and TRBJ2-7; TRBD1 aligns across 8 bases. The CDR3 runs 14 residues. V dropped 6 bases and J dropped 2; count of bases not matched to a gene: 6. Germline CDR1 is MNHNY and CDR2 is SVGAGI (reference sequence). This CDR3 reads CASRPGQGPYEQYF. DNA for the CDR3: TGTGCCAGCAGACCTGGACAGGGCCCCTACGAGCAGTACTTC.

This clone was observed a handful of times. V and J are TRBV2 and TRBJ2-2; 7 positions agree with TRBD2. The junction had 3 bases not matched to a gene; V was cut back by 8 bases and J by 3 bases. CDR1 is SNHLY and CDR2 is FYNNEI in the germline V gene. The CDR3 has 13 amino acids. The chain's CDR3 is CASERGDTGELFF. For the CDR3, the DNA is TGTGCCAGCGAGCGGGGTGACACCGGGGAGCTGTTTTTT.

This rearrangement joins TRBV6-6 to TRBJ2-2, with TRBD1 identical over 9 bases. The CDR3 extends over 16 amino acids. J gave up 6 bases and V 7 bases, and 12 bases lay outside the gene matches. CDR1 and CDR2 (germline): MNHNY, SVGAGI (reference sequence). CDR3 sequence (DNA): TGTGCCAGCACCCACTCAATCCGGGACAGGGCCGGGGAGCTGTTTTTT. This sequence encodes CASTHSIRDRAGELFF.

The V gene is TRBV2, the J gene TRBJ2-3, with 7 bases lining up with TRBD2. Trimming at V came to 2 bases and at J to 1 base, leaving 9 bases not matched to a gene. Germline-derived CDR1 and CDR2 are SNHLY and FYNNEI. The CDR3 runs 17 residues. The CDR3 here is CASSESRSSGGTDTQYF. The DNA for the CDR3 is TGTGCCAGCAGTGAATCAAGATCCAGCGGGGGCACAGATACGCAGTATTTT.

This clone was seen only a few times. The rearrangement uses TRBV13 and TRBJ1-5; 9 bases map to TRBD1. Germline values: CDR1 PRHDT, CDR2 FYEKMQ (reference sequence). The CDR3 has 20 residues. Trimming cost V 3 bases and J 0 bases; bases outside gene matches: 15. The CDR3 protein is CASSFRDRDFLGYSNQPQHF. In DNA, the CDR3 is TGTGCCAGCAGCTTCCGGGACAGGGATTTTTTGGGGTATAGCAATCAGCCCCAGCATTTT.

The chain employs TRBV18 and TRBJ2-2; no clear D. The CDR3 has 16 amino acids. The V end was cut by 3 bases, the J end by 0 bases, with 11 bases between. Germline values: CDR1 KGHSH, CDR2 LQKENI. CDR3 sequence: CASSPQTNSNTGELFF. The DNA for the CDR3 is TGTGCCAGCTCACCGCAGACAAACTCGAACACCGGGGAGCTGTTTTTT.

This clone was detected only a few times. V is TRBV7-9 and J is TRBJ1-6, with 7 bases aligning to TRBD1. J was trimmed by 9 bases and V by 5 bases; bases with no gene match: 10. Germline V gives CDR1 SEHNR, CDR2 FQNEAQ (reference sequence). The CDR3 is made up of 15 amino acids. CDR3 residues: CASSLKQGIGSPLHF. CDR3 DNA sequence: TGTGCCAGCAGCCTCAAACAGGGGATCGGTTCACCCCTCCACTTT.

DNA of the CDR3: TGTGCCAGCAGGGGCCGGGACAGGGCCTATGGCTACACCTTC. Amino acids: CASRGRDRAYGYTF. The rearrangement links TRBV6-4 to TRBJ1-2, with 9 bases matching TRBD1. This CDR3 comprises 14 residues. Unmatched junction bases numbered 6, after V lost 6 bases and J lost 4 bases. The germline V gene encodes CDR1 MRHNA and CDR2 SNTAGT.

This sequence joins TRBV27 and TRBJ1-6; possible D gene TRBD1, 5 bases. The ends were cut back, 1 base at V and 8 bases at J, with 15 bases in the middle. Germline V gene data show CDR1 as MNHEY and CDR2 as SMNVEV (reference sequence). This CDR3 has 16 residues. CDR3 loop: CASSLFGFQGDSPLHF. The CDR3 DNA reads as TGTGCCAGCAGTTTATTCGGGTTTCAGGGTGATTCACCCCTCCACTTT.

The J gene is TRBJ2-7, the V gene TRBV10-3; D unresolved. V lost 5 bases, J lost 3 bases, and 11 bases lay in between. There are 13 residues in the CDR3. Germline CDR1 reads ENHRY; CDR2 reads SYGVKD. The CDR3 bases are TGTGCCATCAGTTCCGACATGGACTACGAGCAGTACTTC. This encodes CAISSDMDYEQYF.

The rearrangement joins TRBV4-1 to TRBJ2-7, with D perhaps matching TRBD2 (6 bases). The germline V gene encodes CDR1 MGHRA and CDR2 YSYEKL. V was cut by 0 bases and J by 6 bases, with 12 bases left in between. This CDR3 spans 14 amino acids. The DNA of the CDR3 is TGCGCCAGCAGCCAAGATGAACTAGCTCTCGAGCAGTACTTC. Protein: CASSQDELALEQYF.

This clone was counted only a few times. This sequence joins TRBV29-1 and TRBJ1-1; possible D gene TRBD1, 6 bases. V lost 7 bases, J lost 7 bases, and 16 bases lay in between. This CDR3 is built from 12 residues. Germline CDR1 is SQVTM and CDR2 is ANQGSEA. CDR3 bases: TGCAGCGAAATACAGGGTGTGAATGAAGCTTTCTTT. It specifies CSEIQGVNEAFF.

There are a few counts of this clone. This sequence joins TRBV19 and TRBJ1-2; TRBD1 aligns across 9 bases. The trim removed 4 bases at V and 5 bases at J, leaving 8 bases unmatched. The CDR3 runs to 15 residues. The germline V gene encodes CDR1 LNHDA and CDR2 SQIVND (reference sequence). Here the CDR3 reads CASSNQGQGHYGYTF. The CDR3 region has the DNA TGTGCCAGTAGTAATCAGGGACAGGGTCATTATGGCTACACCTTC.

This clone has a handful of counts. The chain links TRBV5-4 to TRBJ2-3; 7 nucleotides match TRBD2. The CDR3 is made up of 16 amino acids. The trim removed 0 bases at V and 2 bases at J, leaving 6 bases unmatched. Germline CDR1 is SGHNT and CDR2 is YYREEE (reference sequence). This CDR3 is CASSLARGVSTDTQYF. The CDR3 DNA sequence: TGTGCCAGCAGCTTGGCCCGGGGGGTGTCCACAGATACGCAGTATTTT.

The J gene is TRBJ2-7, the V gene TRBV11-2; D might be TRBD2 (5 bases). Germline values: CDR1 SGHAT, CDR2 FQNNGV. The CDR3 spans 15 residues. Trimming cost V 7 bases and J 0 bases, with 16 bases left between them. The CDR3 DNA is TGTGCCAGCACAGGAGGAGCGCCGAGCTCCTACGAGCAGTACTTC. This sequence encodes CASTGGAPSSYEQYF.

The J gene is TRBJ2-3, the V gene TRBV18, with 9 bases matching TRBD2. V lost 3 bases, J lost 7 bases, and 8 bases stayed unmatched. Looked up from germline, CDR1 is KGHSH and CDR2 is LQKENI. The CDR3 has 15 amino acids. CDR3 DNA sequence: TGTGCCAGCTCACCGGGATTTGCGGGGGGGCATACGCAGTATTTT. Encoded protein: CASSPGFAGGHTQYF.

This clone was seen a handful of times. The chain combines TRBV4-3 with TRBJ1-5; D is ambiguous. The CDR3 runs to 15 residues. Trimming took 0 bases from V and 0 from J, leaving 6 bases between them. Germline CDR1 is LGHNA and CDR2 is YSLEER. The DNA of the CDR3 is TGCGCCAGCAGCCAAGAGGCAGATAGCAATCAGCCCCAGCATTTT. Translating gives CASSQEADSNQPQHF.

V usage is TRBV7-2 and J usage is TRBJ1-1; D not resolved. The CDR3 covers 14 residues. The germline gives CDR1 SGHTA, CDR2 FQGNSA. The V and J ends lost 6 bases and 3 bases respectively, with 14 bases between them. CDR3 loop: CASRAPKLYTEAFF. Written as DNA, the CDR3 is TGTGCCAGCAGAGCCCCAAAACTCTACACTGAAGCTTTCTTT.

This clone came up a few times. The chain couples TRBV19 to TRBJ1-2; the match to TRBD1 covers 12 bases. The CDR3 spans 14 residues. With V trimmed by 7 bases and J by 6 bases, 6 bases remained unmatched. In germline, CDR1 is LNHDA, CDR2 SQIVND (reference sequence). The CDR3: CASTGTGGRDGYTF. CDR3 sequence (DNA): TGTGCCAGTACCGGGACAGGGGGCAGGGATGGCTACACCTTC.

CDR3 loop: CASSESVSGANVLTF. CDR3 nucleotides: TGTGCCAGCAGTGAATCCGTCTCTGGGGCCAACGTCCTGACTTTC. The V and J genes are TRBV25-1 and TRBJ2-6, with unresolved D. Germline CDR1 and CDR2: MGHDK and SYGVNS. This CDR3 contains 15 residues. The V and J ends lost 1 base and 0 bases respectively, with 4 bases between them.